One sample yielded the 27 T cell receptor beta chains listed below, sequenced in a study of identical twins. TCRdb analysed the 5' RACE reads with MiXCR anew, one entry per CDR3 protein. The sample holds some 900,000 distinct CDR3 sequences, more than 9% seen once. This sample also appeared in a second study, on yellow fever vaccine responses in identical twins.

The sequencing input was PBMCs. Receptors were obtained from a woman aged 18-30 years in good health.

V gene TRBV15 combines with J gene TRBJ2-7, with D hard to call. Germline CDR1 is LNHNV and CDR2 is YYDKDF (reference sequence). This CDR3 comprises 12 residues. Trimming pared 0 bases from V and 6 bases from J, leaving 6 bases between. The CDR3, as DNA: TGTGCCACCAGCAGAGATTTTTCCGAGCAGTACTTC. Translation: CATSRDFSEQYF.

This clonotype was picked up a small number of times. The chain employs TRBV6-1 and TRBJ2-1, with 8 bases matching TRBD1. The trim removed 6 bases at V and 9 bases at J, leaving 7 bases unmatched. CDR1 MNHNS and CDR2 SASEGT come from the germline V gene. This CDR3 has 13 residues. CDR3 protein: CASRPDRVGEQFF. CDR3 DNA sequence: TGTGCCAGCAGACCGGACAGGGTCGGTGAGCAGTTCTTC.

The chain uses TRBV19 and TRBJ2-4; 8 nucleotides line up with TRBD1. J gave up 2 bases and V 7 bases, and 7 bases lay outside the gene matches. CDR1 and CDR2 from the germline V gene are LNHDA and SQIVND (reference sequence). This CDR3 is built from 15 residues. The CDR3 loop is CASNQQGGTKNIQYF. The DNA for the CDR3 is TGTGCCAGTAACCAACAGGGGGGAACCAAAAACATTCAGTACTTC.

This clonotype has ten or more counts. This chain connects TRBV12-3 or TRBV12-4 to TRBJ2-1; the D is unclear. Between the trimmed V and J ends, which lost 1 base and 9 bases, there was a span of 10 bases. This CDR3 region has 13 residues. The CDR3 region is CASSLGVETEQFF. In DNA form, the CDR3 reads TGTGCCAGCAGTTTAGGGGTAGAGACTGAGCAGTTCTTC.

J is TRBJ2-7 and V is TRBV4-2; 11 nucleotides match TRBD2. The CDR3 runs 18 residues. J gave up 6 bases and V 4 bases, and 17 bases lay outside the gene matches. Germline-derived CDR1 and CDR2 are LGHNA and YNFKEQ. The CDR3 nucleotides are TGTGCCAGCAGCCCCACTGGGTCTAGCGGGAGGCCTCGCGGCGAGCAGTACTTC. Protein: CASSPTGSSGRPRGEQYF.

This clonotype occurred many times. The chain combines TRBV29-1 with TRBJ1-5, with TRBD1 identical over 8 bases. Germline CDR1 SQVTM, CDR2 ANQGSEA. The CDR3 sequence is 12 residues long. The J segment lost 4 bases and the V segment lost 6 bases, leaving 2 bases of the junction unmatched. CDR3 DNA: TGCAGCGTGGGGACAGGAAATCAGCCCCAGCATTTT. It encodes CSVGTGNQPQHF.

This clonotype came up a few times. This chain links TRBV5-6 with TRBJ2-1, with TRBD2 identical over 11 bases. Per germline, CDR1 SGHDT and CDR2 YYEEEE. The CDR3 runs 15 residues. V gave up 6 bases and J gave up 3 bases; unmatched junction bases: 5. The DNA of the CDR3 is TGTGCCAGCATCCCCGGGACTAGCGGCTACAATGAGCAGTTCTTC. Its protein is CASIPGTSGYNEQFF.

This clonotype has at least ten counts. The rearrangement links TRBV10-3 to TRBJ2-1; D not certain. V lost 7 bases, J lost 5 bases, and 18 bases lay in between. CDR1 is ENHRY, CDR2 SYGVKD, per germline. The CDR3 runs to 15 residues. The CDR3 coding sequence is TGTGCCATCAAATCGGGCCCCATTCCCCACAATGAGCAGTTCTTC. Encoded protein: CAIKSGPIPHNEQFF.

This clonotype was recorded at least ten times. The CDR3: CASTPLGASRNTGELFF. For the CDR3, the DNA is TGTGCCAGCACACCTCTAGGAGCTAGCCGCAACACCGGGGAGCTGTTTTTT. The J gene is TRBJ2-2, the V gene TRBV6-2 or TRBV6-3; possibly TRBD2 for D (5 bases). Germline CDR1 and CDR2: MNHEY and SVGEGT. The CDR3 is 17 residues long. V lost 7 bases to trimming and J lost 2 bases, with 20 bases between them.

The table lists this clonotype with a few counts. The V and J genes are TRBV10-3 and TRBJ2-7, with D possibly TRBD2 on 6 matching bases. Trimming cost V 6 bases and J 4 bases, with 16 bases left between them. The CDR3 is 14 amino acids. Germline assignment: CDR1 ENHRY and CDR2 SYGVKD. This chain's CDR3 is CAIRFRSGVYEQYF. In nucleotides, the CDR3 is TGTGCCATCAGGTTCAGGTCGGGAGTATACGAGCAGTACTTC.

This clonotype came up a few times. The gene calls are TRBV6-6 and TRBJ2-1; D gene uncertain. V was shortened by 6 bases and J by 9 bases, with 9 bases between the two germline ends. The CDR3 has 11 residues. CDR1 and CDR2 from the germline V gene are MNHNY and SVGAGI (reference sequence). DNA for the CDR3: TGTGCCAGCAGCCACGAGCGTGAGCAGTTCTTC. This translates into CASSHEREQFF.

There are many counts of this clonotype. The chain links TRBV12-3 or TRBV12-4 to TRBJ1-1, with 8 bases that match TRBD1. Unmatched junction bases numbered 6, after V lost 5 bases and J lost 4 bases. The CDR3 runs 14 residues. CDR3 in amino acids: CASSADRVGTEAFF. The CDR3 nucleotides read TGTGCCAGCAGTGCGGACAGGGTAGGCACTGAAGCTTTCTTT.

The CDR3 loop reads CASSQEIAGNTGELFF. The CDR3 coding sequence is TGTGCCAGCAGCCAAGAAATAGCGGGAAACACCGGGGAGCTGTTTTTT. This chain uses TRBV3-1 with TRBJ2-2; 8 nucleotides agree with TRBD2. The CDR3 has 16 residues. The junction had 2 bases not matched to a gene; V was cut back by 0 bases and J by 2 bases. Germline CDR1 reads LGHDT; CDR2 reads YNNKEL (reference sequence).

The rearrangement uses TRBV7-9 and TRBJ1-1; D is unresolved. V lost 3 bases to trimming and J lost 6 bases, with 14 bases between them. The CDR3 covers 14 residues. The germline gives CDR1 SEHNR, CDR2 FQNEAQ (reference sequence). CDR3 amino acids: CASSFQLERAEAFF. The CDR3 DNA is TGTGCCAGCAGCTTTCAACTCGAGCGCGCTGAAGCTTTCTTT.

The chain carries TRBV7-6 and TRBJ2-7, with D uncertain. Trimming removed 5 bases from V and 2 bases from J, with 19 bases in between. CDR1 SGHVS and CDR2 FNYEAQ come from the germline V gene. This CDR3 has 16 amino acids. CDR3 residues: CASSPGPASLTYEQYF. CDR3 bases: TGTGCCAGCAGCCCCGGTCCCGCCTCCCTCACCTACGAGCAGTACTTC. Looking up the rest from reference TRBV7-6 and TRBJ2-7 gives the full variable domain: GAGVSQSPRYKVTKRGQDVALRCDPISGHVSLYWYRQALGQGPEFLTYFNYEAQQDKSGLPNDRFSAERPEGSISTLTIQRTEQRDSAMYRCASSPGPASLTYEQYFGPGTRLTVT.

The chain recombines TRBV19 with TRBJ1-1, with a possible D match to TRBD1 (5 bases). Trimming removed 1 base at V and 4 bases at J, with 13 bases between. Germline CDR1 LNHDA, CDR2 SQIVND (reference sequence). This CDR3 region has 15 residues. The CDR3 DNA reads TGTGCCAGTAGTATAGGGGCAGGGACCCCCACTGAAGCTTTCTTT. This codes for CASSIGAGTPTEAFF.

The CDR3: CSARLRLANFYEQYV. CDR3 DNA: TGCAGTGCTAGGTTGCGGCTAGCGAACTTCTACGAGCAGTACGTC. J is TRBJ2-7 and V is TRBV20-1; D may be TRBD2 (6 bases). The germline V gene encodes CDR1 DFQATT and CDR2 SNEGSKA (reference sequence). V shed 3 bases and J shed 3 bases, with 18 bases lying between them. The CDR3 spans 15 residues.

This chain connects TRBV12-3 or TRBV12-4 to TRBJ2-5; 7 nucleotides align to TRBD1. Trimming at V came to 5 bases and at J to 3 bases, leaving 15 bases not matched to a gene. The CDR3 runs to 17 residues. The CDR3 region has the DNA TGTGCCAGCAGTCCTAGAGGGTGGGACAGCGTTAAAGAGACCCAGTACTTC. Translation: CASSPRGWDSVKETQYF.

V gene TRBV15 combines with J gene TRBJ1-5; D may be TRBD1 (6 bases). V was clipped by 5 bases and J by 7 bases, with 12 bases between them. This CDR3 is built from 13 residues. The V gene's germline CDR1 is LNHNV and CDR2 YYDKDF (reference sequence). In DNA form, the CDR3 reads TGTGCCACCAGCGGGGGCCGTGGGCAGCCCCAGCATTTT. Its protein is CATSGGRGQPQHF.

In its sample, this clonotype was seen a few times. V is TRBV4-1 and J is TRBJ2-1; 7 nucleotides line up with TRBD2. The V segment lost 4 bases and the J segment 3 bases; nucleotides outside the gene matches: 12. The CDR3 extends over 17 amino acids. The V gene's germline CDR1 is MGHRA and CDR2 YSYEKL. The CDR3 loop reads CASSPPERGRFYNEQFF. The DNA for the CDR3 is TGCGCCAGCAGCCCCCCGGAGCGGGGTCGCTTCTACAATGAGCAGTTCTTC.

The sample holds one count of this clonotype. A read error may account for a junction end that differs from germline. This sequence joins TRBV20-1 and TRBJ1-4; a weak D match, TRBD1 (5 bases). The CDR3 is 14 amino acids. CDR1 is DFQATT and CDR2 is SNEGSKA in the germline V gene (reference sequence). The CDR3 sequence is CCALRQSTNEKLFF. In nucleotides, the CDR3 is TGCTGTGCCCTTCGACAGTCAACTAATGAAAAACTGTTTTTT.

This chain connects TRBV5-1 to TRBJ2-1, with D perhaps matching TRBD2 (6 bases). The germline V and J ends were trimmed by 2 bases and 3 bases, with 12 bases remaining between them. CDR3 length: 15 amino acids. Germline loops: CDR1 SGHRS, CDR2 YFSETQ. CDR3 in amino acids: CASSLRAGNYNEQFF. CDR3 nucleotide sequence: TGCGCCAGCAGCTTAAGAGCGGGCAACTACAATGAGCAGTTCTTC. Variable domain in full (rest from reference TRBV5-1 and TRBJ2-1): KAGVTQTPRYLIKTRGQQVTLSCSPISGHRSVSWYQQTPGQGLQFLFEYFSETQRNKGNFPGRFSGRQFSNSRSEMNVSTLELGDSALYLCASSLRAGNYNEQFFGPGTRLTVL.

This clonotype was counted many times. V and J are TRBV5-6 and TRBJ2-1; the D call may be TRBD1 or TRBD2 (5 bases each). The CDR3 runs to 14 residues. V lost 3 bases and J 6 bases, leaving 13 bases between the germline ends. CDR1 and CDR2 from the germline V gene are SGHDT and YYEEEE. The CDR3 spells CASSYGTVLNEQFF. The CDR3 nucleotides read TGTGCCAGCAGCTACGGGACGGTTCTCAATGAGCAGTTCTTC.

The chain has TRBV20-1 and TRBJ2-1; TRBD2 might be the D (5 bases). This CDR3 is 12 amino acids long. Germline CDR1 and CDR2: DFQATT and SNEGSKA (reference sequence). The CDR3 loop is CALEESYNEQFF. Here the CDR3 DNA reads TGCGCCTTGGAGGAATCCTACAATGAGCAGTTCTTC.

Many counts were recorded for this clonotype. This CDR3 is CAISARPFRGNQETQYF. The DNA for the CDR3 is TGTGCCATCAGTGCACGCCCTTTTAGGGGTAACCAAGAGACCCAGTACTTC. V usage is TRBV10-3 and J usage is TRBJ2-5, with D possibly matching TRBD1 (5 bases). V was clipped by 4 bases and J by 0 bases, with 18 bases between them. CDR1 is ENHRY and CDR2 is SYGVKD in the germline V gene. The CDR3 length is 17 residues.

This clonotype occurred many times. The chain links TRBV25-1 to TRBJ2-1; 12 positions agree with TRBD1. The V segment lost 1 base and the J segment 8 bases; nucleotides outside the gene matches: 6. CDR1 MGHDK and CDR2 SYGVNS come from the germline V gene. There are 16 residues in the CDR3. The CDR3 spells CASSELGQGAQDEQFF. In DNA, the CDR3 is TGTGCCAGCAGTGAATTGGGACAGGGGGCGCAGGATGAGCAGTTCTTC. The full variable domain, its missing parts supplied by reference TRBV25-1 and TRBJ2-1, is EADIYQTPRYLVIGTGKKITLECSQTMGHDKMYWYQQDPGMELHLIHYSYGVNSTEKGDLSSESTVSRIRTEHFPLTLESARPSHTSQYLCASSELGQGAQDEQFFGPGTRLTVL.

This clonotype has a handful of counts. The chain has TRBV7-9 and TRBJ1-4, with unresolved D. There are 12 residues in the CDR3. Looked up from germline, CDR1 is SEHNR and CDR2 is FQNEAQ (reference sequence). The V end lost 5 bases, the J end lost 5 bases, and 6 bases lay between the germline ends. CDR3 loop: CASSVVNEKLFF. CDR3 bases: TGTGCCAGCAGCGTGGTAAATGAAAAACTGTTTTTT. The whole variable domain, filled in from reference TRBV7-9 and TRBJ1-4, reads DTGVSQNPRHKITKRGQNVTFRCDPISEHNRLYWYRQTLGQGPEFLTYFQNEAQLEKSRLLSDRFSAERPKGSFSTLEIQRTEQGDSAMYLCASSVVNEKLFFGSGTQLSVL.